This T cell receptor beta chain came from a study of blood T cell repertoires in COVID-19. Study in general: Sites across the United States, Italy and Spain contributed samples from acute and convalescent COVID-19.

Per the original methods: It was from reference gene primer amplification that nucleated cell counts were estimated. The assay was immunoSEQ multiplex PCR, and TCRdb's table has in-frame clones only and misses some. That table is the source of V, J and clone size, and D and trimming were worked out from the DNA. The profile shows roughly 250,000 clones, approximately 85% of them singletons. The trim removed 2 bases at V and 7 bases at J, leaving 8 bases unmatched. Germline V gives CDR1 SNHLY, CDR2 FYNNEI. This CDR3 comprises 15 residues. Seattle's cohort entered during active infection and was followed longitudinally.

This receptor was identified in a human donor with COVID-19, enrolled during active disease. The donor label of this sample is uncertain. The sequencing input was peripheral blood. The rearrangement joins TRBV2 to TRBJ2-5; 9 bases map to TRBD2. This chain's CDR3 is CASSESKAGGVTQYF. The CDR3 DNA follows: TGTGCCAGCAGTGAATCGAAAGCGGGAGGAGTGACCCAGTACTTC.